This is a list of T cell receptor beta chains from one sample in a study of T cell changes during pregnancy in multiple sclerosis. Produced via immunoSEQ multiplex PCR; TCRdb's table is partial and in-frame only. The sample gives 78,000 or so clones, 92% of which show up once; roughly 1.4% is in the top ten. This material consisted of peripheral blood, taken before pregnancy. These receptors all stem from a female donor with multiple sclerosis, enrolled in a pregnancy study. CDR3s include the opening cysteine and the closing phenylalanine or tryptophan. The order of the fields is clone size, V gene, J gene, D gene, CDR3 DNA, CDR3 protein. The D gene is left open where the match is weak. Clone size is shown for a subset of rows, as once, few, many or a class of expanded clone.

.	TRBV21-1	TRBJ1-6	.	TGTGCCAGCAGCAAAGGACGGGACAGGGTTTATTCACCCCTCCACTTT	CASSKGRDRVYSPLHF
.	TRBV4-1	TRBJ2-1	TRBD2	TGCGCCAGCAGCCAAGAGGGAGGGGTAGGAGAGCAGTTCTTC	CASSQEGGVGEQFF
.	TRBV5-6	TRBJ1-2	.	TGTGCCAGCAGCTTGTGGTGGCAGACAAATGGCTACACCTTC	CASSLWWQTNGYTF
.	TRBV12-5	TRBJ1-6	.	TGTGCTAGTGGTTTGGGACCCCGACAGCTGGGGAATTCACCCCTCCACTTT	CASGLGPRQLGNSPLHF
.	TRBV18	TRBJ2-1	.	TGTGCCAGCTCACCGCTGAACACAAACAATGAGCAGTTCTTC	CASSPLNTNNEQFF
.	TRBV25-1	TRBJ1-1	.	TGTGCCAGCAGTGTACAGGGAGGGATGAACACTGAAGCTTTCTTT	CASSVQGGMNTEAFF
once	TRBV9	TRBJ1-2	TRBD1	TGTGCCAGCAGCCAAACAGGGGAGGTTGGCTACACCTTC	CASSQTGEVGYTF
.	TRBV11-2	TRBJ1-6	.	TGTGCCAGCAGCACGCGGGGGGTTTGGGGCGCGGGTAATTCACCCCTCCACTTT	CASSTRGVWGAGNSPLHF
.	TRBV10-3	TRBJ1-4	.	TGTGCCATCAGGCCGCAGGGTACAAATGAAAAACTGTTTTTT	CAIRPQGTNEKLFF
.	TRBV2	TRBJ1-5	.	TGTGCCAGCGCCGGACAGCTAAATCAGCCCCAGCATTTT	CASAGQLNQPQHF
.	TRBV9	TRBJ1-2	TRBD1	TGTGCCAGCAGCGCCGAACAGGGGGGAAAAATCGACTATGGCTACACCTTC	CASSAEQGGKIDYGYTF
.	TRBV19	TRBJ1-1	.	TGTGCCAGTAGGATGCTGGGGGGGCGTCGGGGAGCTTTCTTT	CASRMLGGRRGAFF
.	TRBV19	TRBJ2-3	.	TGTGCCAGTACGGCTCCTCCGGGGTTTCCAGATACGCAGTATTTT	CASTAPPGFPDTQYF
.	TRBV7-9	TRBJ1-6	.	TGTGCCAGCAGCCCCGGCGGGGGCTATAATTCACCCCTCCACTTT	CASSPGGGYNSPLHF
.	TRBV25-1	TRBJ2-7	.	TGTGCCAGCAGATATGGTGACTACCCCTACGAGCAGTACTTC	CASRYGDYPYEQYF
.	TRBV5-1	TRBJ2-3	.	TGCGCCAGCAGCGGATCCGCCAGGCTCGGGACTAGCACAGATACGCAGTATTTT	CASSGSARLGTSTDTQYF
.	TRBV27	TRBJ2-7	.	TGTGCCAGCAGTTTTAGGGACATTAACTACGAGCAGTACTTC	CASSFRDINYEQYF
.	TRBV15	TRBJ2-1	.	TGTGCCACCAGCGCCACAGATTTTGATGAGCAGTTCTTC	CATSATDFDEQFF
.	TRBV5-1	TRBJ1-1	.	TGCGCCAGCAGCTTGACACCAGGGGTTGAGGCTTTCTTT	CASSLTPGVEAFF